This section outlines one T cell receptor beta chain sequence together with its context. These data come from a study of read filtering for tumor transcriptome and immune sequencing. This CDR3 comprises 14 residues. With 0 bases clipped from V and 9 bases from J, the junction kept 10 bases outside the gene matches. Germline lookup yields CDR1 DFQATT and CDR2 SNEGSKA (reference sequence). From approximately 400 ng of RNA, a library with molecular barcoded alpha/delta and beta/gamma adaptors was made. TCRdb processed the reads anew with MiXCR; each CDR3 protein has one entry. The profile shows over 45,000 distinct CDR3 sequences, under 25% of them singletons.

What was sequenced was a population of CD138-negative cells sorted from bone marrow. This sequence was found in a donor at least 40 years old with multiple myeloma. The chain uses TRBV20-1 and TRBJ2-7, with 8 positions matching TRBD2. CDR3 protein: CSARDSVRGDRQYF. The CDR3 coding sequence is TGCAGTGCTAGAGATTCCGTGCGGGGGGATAGGCAGTACTTC.